This TCR beta chain was retrieved from a study of T cells in localized non-small cell lung cancer. Findings of the study overall: Adjacent lung held a median roughly 60 of the top 100 tumor clones. Maximal T cell clonality occurred in uninvolved adjacent lung, with tumor ranking below it.

As for this clone: What it recognizes is unknown.

This CDR3 contains 14 residues. Trimming removed 1 base from V and 6 bases from J, with 10 bases in between. Germline V CDR1 and CDR2: SGHNT, YYREEE (reference sequence). Only in-frame clones appear in the TCRdb table, and some are missing; sequencing was by immunoSEQ multiplex PCR. The sample lists 55,000 to 75,000 clones, approximately 90% occurring once. The origin of this receptor is a man aged 40 to 70 with stage I lung adenocarcinoma. The sample was peripheral blood, taken before any cancer treatment. The chain carries TRBV5-4 and TRBJ2-2; D gene uncertain. CDR3 amino acids: CASSLKSSAGELFF. The CDR3 DNA is TGTGCCAGCAGCTTGAAGTCTAGTGCCGGGGAGCTGTTTTTT.